These T cell receptor beta chains were read from a single sample in a study of CD8 T cells in ankylosing spondylitis. Via MiXCR, TCRdb re-called the 5' RACE reads, giving one row per CDR3 protein. The sample has 220,000 or so distinct CDR3 sequences, roughly a tenth seen once. Specimen: blood, either unsorted or a sorted T cell fraction (not recorded which). The receptors here all came from a male donor with ankylosing spondylitis or in good health (not recorded which). CDR3s include the opening cysteine and the closing phenylalanine or tryptophan. A D gene is named only where the DNA matches it firmly. Not all rows give a size; the values are once, few, many and, for expanded clones, a class.

V	D	J	size	CDR3	DNA
TRBV6-1	NA	TRBJ2-1	few	CASTSGQLGYNEQFF	TGTGCCAGCACCTCCGGACAGCTAGGGTACAATGAGCAGTTCTTC
TRBV3-1	NA	TRBJ2-5	NA	CASSQEYGRIQETQYF	TGTGCCAGCAGCCAAGAATATGGCAGGATCCAAGAGACCCAGTACTTC
TRBV5-1	TRBD1	TRBJ2-1	many	CASSLLGGDAYNEQFF	TGCGCCAGCAGCCTCTTAGGGGGCGATGCGTACAATGAGCAGTTCTTC
TRBV5-1	TRBD1	TRBJ2-1	many	CASSQGQGGHNEQFF	TGCGCCAGCAGCCAAGGACAGGGAGGACACAATGAGCAGTTCTTC
TRBV5-1	TRBD2	TRBJ2-3	NA	CASSLDGGGSTDTQYF	TGCGCCAGCAGCTTGGACGGGGGGGGGAGCACAGATACGCAGTATTTT
TRBV4-2	NA	TRBJ2-6	many	CASSPYQSSVSGANVLTF	TGTGCCAGCAGCCCTTACCAGTCGTCGGTCTCTGGGGCCAACGTCCTGACTTTC
TRBV18	NA	TRBJ1-4	many	CASSPSSTNEKLFF	TGTGCCAGCTCACCCTCTTCCACTAATGAAAAACTGTTTTTT
TRBV5-1	TRBD1	TRBJ1-1	many	CASWGQGRNTEAFF	TGCGCCAGCTGGGGACAGGGACGAAACACTGAAGCTTTCTTT
TRBV29-1	NA	TRBJ1-1	many	CSVGDIGNTEAFF	TGCAGCGTTGGAGACATTGGGAACACTGAAGCTTTCTTT
TRBV5-5	NA	TRBJ2-5	many	CASSSPKYQETQYF	TGTGCCAGCAGCTCCCCTAAGTACCAAGAGACCCAGTACTTC
TRBV10-3	NA	TRBJ2-3	many	CAISESSRGGTDTQYF	TGTGCCATCAGTGAGTCATCCAGGGGTGGCACAGATACGCAGTATTTT
TRBV20-1	NA	TRBJ2-7	many	CSARSDSLYEQYF	TGCAGTGCTAGATCGGACAGTCTCTACGAGCAGTACTTC
TRBV20-1	NA	TRBJ1-1	many	CSAKGPGRVNTEAFF	TGCAGTGCTAAGGGTCCGGGCAGGGTGAACACTGAAGCTTTCTTT
TRBV20-1	TRBD2	TRBJ2-7	many	CSASSSGALSYEQYF	TGCAGTGCTAGTTCTAGCGGGGCGCTCTCCTACGAGCAGTACTTC
TRBV7-2	NA	TRBJ2-7	many	CASSLEKLSYEQYF	TGTGCCAGCAGCTTAGAAAAGCTTTCCTACGAGCAGTACTTC
TRBV7-3	TRBD1	TRBJ2-3	NA	CASSLIGTGSTDTQYF	TGTGCCAGCAGCTTAATCGGGACAGGAAGCACAGATACGCAGTATTTT
TRBV5-1	NA	TRBJ2-1	few	CASSPSQGNEQFF	TGCGCCAGCAGCCCGTCCCAGGGCAATGAGCAGTTCTTC
TRBV5-1	NA	TRBJ1-1	many	CASSLAVLKNTEAFF	TGCGCCAGCAGCTTGGCCGTGCTAAAGAACACTGAAGCTTTCTTT
TRBV5-5	NA	TRBJ2-3	many	CASRQGGVTDTQYF	TGTGCCAGCAGACAGGGTGGGGTCACAGATACGCAGTATTTT
TRBV4-2	TRBD2	TRBJ2-1	many	CASSQDPGGGGENEQFF	TGTGCCAGCAGCCAAGATCCAGGAGGCGGGGGGGAAAATGAGCAGTTCTTC
TRBV20-1	TRBD2	TRBJ2-1	many	CSARSGGDNEQFF	TGCAGTGCGAGAAGCGGGGGGGACAATGAGCAGTTCTTC
TRBV7-3	TRBD2	TRBJ2-5	NA	CASSSGGKGTQYF	TGTGCCAGCAGTAGCGGGGGGAAAGGGACCCAGTACTTC
TRBV24-1	NA	TRBJ2-2	many	CATRDGTTGELFF	TGTGCCACAAGGGACGGAACCACCGGGGAGCTGTTTTTT
TRBV7-2	NA	TRBJ2-5	many	CASSFRRLQETQYF	TGTGCCAGCAGCTTTCGGAGACTACAAGAGACCCAGTACTTC
TRBV6-2/TRBV6-3	NA	TRBJ2-5	many	CASNSWGSPHQETQYF	TGTGCCAGCAACAGTTGGGGGTCGCCGCACCAAGAGACCCAGTACTTC
TRBV14	NA	TRBJ2-1	few	CASSQISSYNEQFF	TGTGCCAGCAGCCAGATCTCCTCTTACAATGAGCAGTTCTTC
TRBV7-8	TRBD1	TRBJ1-4	many	CASSFRTGDEKLFF	TGTGCCAGCAGCTTTAGGACAGGGGATGAAAAACTGTTTTTT
TRBV20-1	NA	TRBJ1-5	many	CSARETAGAGQPQHF	TGCAGTGCTAGGGAGACCGCCGGGGCTGGTCAGCCCCAGCATTTT
TRBV7-8	TRBD1	TRBJ1-2	NA	CASSSTGTGNPDGYTF	TGTGCCAGCAGCTCTACCGGGACAGGGAATCCTGATGGCTACACCTTC
TRBV7-2	TRBD2	TRBJ2-7	many	CASSPGLAGSSYEQYF	TGTGCCAGCAGCCCTGGGCTAGCGGGTTCCTCCTACGAGCAGTACTTC
TRBV29-1	TRBD1	TRBJ2-2	many	CSVITGGLGELFF	TGCAGCGTTATCACAGGGGGCCTCGGGGAGCTGTTTTTT
TRBV11-1	NA	TRBJ1-6	many	CASSSQGSSPLHF	TGTGCCAGCAGCTCACAGGGTAGCTCACCCCTCCACTTT
TRBV5-1	TRBD1	TRBJ1-2	few	CASSPGQGDRYTF	TGCGCCAGCAGCCCCGGGCAGGGGGATCGCTACACCTTC
TRBV3-1	TRBD2	TRBJ2-1	many	CASSPKMKVAGGTYNEQFF	TGTGCCAGCAGTCCCAAGATGAAGGTAGCGGGGGGAACTTACAATGAGCAGTTCTTC
TRBV3-1	NA	TRBJ1-4	many	CASSQGEKLFF	TGTGCCAGCAGCCAAGGAGAAAAACTGTTTTTT
TRBV24-1	TRBD2	TRBJ2-7	many	CATSDSGGTYYEQYF	TGTGCCACCAGTGATTCGGGGGGGACCTACTACGAGCAGTACTTC
TRBV20-1	NA	TRBJ1-2	NA	CSVEIRGRNYGYTF	TGCAGTGTAGAAATTCGTGGGAGGAACTATGGCTACACCTTC
TRBV9	NA	TRBJ2-7	many	CASSVDRAPYEQYF	TGTGCCAGCAGCGTAGACAGGGCTCCCTACGAGCAGTACTTC
TRBV5-1	TRBD2	TRBJ2-3	NA	CASSLNGGRYSTDTQYF	TGCGCCAGCAGCTTAAACGGGGGGAGGTATAGCACAGATACGCAGTATTTT
TRBV28	NA	TRBJ1-3	many	CASIAVVRVVSGNTIYF	TGTGCCAGCATTGCTGTAGTCAGGGTGGTCTCTGGAAACACCATATATTTT
TRBV11-2	NA	TRBJ2-3	few	CASSLGGTDTDTQYF	TGTGCCAGCAGCTTAGGAGGGACGGATACAGATACGCAGTATTTT
TRBV25-1	NA	TRBJ2-5	many	CASNEDIQETQYF	TGTGCCAGCAATGAGGACATTCAAGAGACCCAGTACTTC
TRBV7-2	TRBD2	TRBJ2-5	many	CASNHPPGLAALETQYF	TGTGCCAGCAACCATCCCCCAGGACTAGCGGCGTTAGAGACCCAGTACTTC
TRBV12-3/TRBV12-4	NA	TRBJ2-2	many	CASSIATDTGELFF	TGTGCCAGCAGCATTGCCACGGACACCGGGGAGCTGTTTTTT
TRBV4-1	NA	TRBJ1-1	NA	CASSQEARENTEAFF	TGCGCCAGCAGCCAAGAGGCCAGGGAGAACACTGAAGCTTTCTTT
TRBV20-1	NA	TRBJ1-5	many	CSALRSRANQPQHF	TGCAGTGCTCTTAGGTCGCGGGCCAATCAGCCCCAGCATTTT
TRBV20-1	TRBD2	TRBJ2-7	many	CSARDMVAGEREQYF	TGCAGTGCTAGAGATATGGTAGCGGGGGAGCGGGAGCAGTACTTC
TRBV5-1	NA	TRBJ1-2	many	CASSAGAELRGYTF	TGCGCCAGCAGCGCTGGGGCAGAGCTAAGGGGCTACACCTTC
TRBV7-8	NA	TRBJ1-5	many	CASSSDELNGQPQHF	TGTGCCAGCAGCTCAGACGAACTCAATGGTCAGCCCCAGCATTTT
TRBV12-3/TRBV12-4	NA	TRBJ1-5	many	CASNPDSSQPQHF	TGTGCCAGCAACCCGGACAGCAGCCAGCCCCAGCATTTT
TRBV7-9	NA	TRBJ2-7	many	CASSRDGTYEQYF	TGTGCCAGCAGTAGGGACGGGACCTACGAGCAGTACTTC
TRBV12-3/TRBV12-4	TRBD2	TRBJ2-3	many	CASSRGGVYTDTQYF	TGTGCCAGCAGCCGGGGAGGGGTCTACACAGATACGCAGTATTTT
TRBV24-1	TRBD1	TRBJ1-1	many	CATSEGQGMNTEAFF	TGTGCCACCAGTGAAGGACAGGGTATGAACACTGAAGCTTTCTTT
TRBV3-1	NA	TRBJ1-2	NA	CASSQDYSATGGNGYTF	TGTGCCAGCAGCCAAGATTATTCCGCGACTGGGGGAAATGGCTACACCTTC
TRBV18	NA	TRBJ1-2	many	CASSPPTGPDYGYTF	TGTGCCAGCTCACCGCCTACCGGGCCCGACTATGGCTACACCTTC
TRBV21-1	NA	TRBJ2-2	few	CASSKGGNNTGELFF	TGTGCCAGCAGCAAAGGGGGGAATAACACCGGGGAGCTGTTTTTT
TRBV20-1	TRBD1	TRBJ2-2	many	CSAREPYTGGKTNTGELFF	TGCAGTGCTAGAGAACCGTACACAGGGGGGAAAACGAACACCGGGGAGCTGTTTTTT